This T cell receptor beta chain was obtained from a study of cytomegalovirus exposure and HLA in healthy donors. 13 Jbeta primers and 60 Vbeta primers were used for the PCR. The method was immunoSEQ multiplex PCR; TCRdb's version includes in-frame clones alone and lacks a portion of them. Among more than 150,000 clones, roughly nine tenths were seen once, and the ten largest hold over 0.2%. The sequenced sample was PBMCs. The source of this sequence is a girl younger than two in good health and CMV-seronegative.

CDR3 DNA: TGTGCCAGCAGCTTGCTCGAGACCCAGTACTTC. Amino acid sequence: CASSLLETQYF. The chain carries TRBV5-5 and TRBJ2-5; the D is unclear. This CDR3 spans 11 amino acids. The germline gives CDR1 SGHKS, CDR2 YYEKEE (reference sequence). V dropped 1 base and J dropped 5 bases, with 3 bases sitting between them.